This T cell receptor (beta chain) was retrieved from a study of beta chain features in type 1 diabetes. Notes on the study in general: Among patients with Type 1 diabetes, TCRB CDR3s were moderately but significantly shorter in every one of the four CD4+ subsets. Any PCR bias toward short templates would affect both groups alike.

CD45RO/CCR7/CD25/CD127/CD95/CD27 separated CD4+ naive, central memory, regulatory and stem cell-like memory cells by sorting. Only a few counts were recorded for this clone. Antigen: not known. Germline-derived CDR1 and CDR2 are SQVTM and ANQGSEA. The CDR3 totals 11 residues. V lost 7 bases, J lost 5 bases, and 9 bases lay in between. What was sequenced were expressed TCRB transcripts, since all of the isolated RNA had been reverse transcribed. Each sample of naive, central memory or regulatory T cells had, on average, roughly 3.4 million reads. Using immunoSEQ multiplex PCR, the repertoire was profiled, and TCRdb retains in-frame clones only, with some absent. The repertoire holds 810,000 or so clones, with about a sixth as singletons.

This sequence originates from a woman aged 18-35 years in good health. The J gene is TRBJ2-1, the V gene TRBV29-1; unclear D gene. Sequencing was performed on naive CD4+ T cells from blood. The CDR3 nucleotides read TGCAGCGCACTCCTACACAATGAGCAGTTCTTC. This codes for CSALLHNEQFF.